This T cell receptor (beta chain) was obtained from a study of T-cell reconstitution after alpha-beta-depleted transplantation in children. Study results and limitations: By one year post-transplant, T-cell counts and diversity largely arose from T cells that were newly produced. Expanded graft clones, several hundred of them, were reportedly the source of alpha-beta T cells about two months after transplant. It was surviving recipient T cells and thymic progenitors that gave some patients high TCRbeta diversity at day 60.

This clonotype appeared a few times. Its antigen is unidentified. Preparation of the TCRbeta library involved a method that used unique molecular identifiers. TCRdb reprocessed the PCR reads with MiXCR, giving one entry per CDR3 protein. In the table there are about 300,000 distinct CDR3 sequences, 6.5% to 9% of which are singletons. This TCR was recovered from a female patient aged 2-9 years who had a stem cell transplant for Fanconi anemia, so the T cells may come from the graft donor. The material sequenced was peripheral blood, taken 360 days after TCRalphabeta/CD19-depleted stem cell transplant.

The CDR3 loop is CSASSDGDQPQHF. The CDR3 DNA reads TGCAGTGCTAGTTCGGATGGCGATCAGCCCCAGCATTTT. The J gene is TRBJ1-5, the V gene TRBV20-1; no firm D call. The CDR3 has 13 amino acids. Germline CDR1 DFQATT, CDR2 SNEGSKA (reference sequence). V lost 3 bases and J lost 5, with 11 bases in between.